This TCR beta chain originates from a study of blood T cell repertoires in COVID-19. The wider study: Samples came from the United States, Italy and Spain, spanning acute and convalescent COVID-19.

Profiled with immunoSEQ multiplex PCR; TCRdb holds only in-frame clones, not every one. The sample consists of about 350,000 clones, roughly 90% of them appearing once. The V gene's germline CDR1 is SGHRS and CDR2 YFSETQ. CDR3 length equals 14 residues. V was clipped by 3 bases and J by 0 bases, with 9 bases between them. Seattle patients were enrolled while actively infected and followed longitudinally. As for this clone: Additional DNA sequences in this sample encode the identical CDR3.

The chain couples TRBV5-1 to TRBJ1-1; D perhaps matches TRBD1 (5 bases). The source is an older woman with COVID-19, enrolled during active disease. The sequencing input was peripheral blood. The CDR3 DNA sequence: TGCGCCAGCAGCTCCACAGGACTGAACACTGAAGCTTTCTTT. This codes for CASSSTGLNTEAFF.